The clone carrying this TCR beta chain has a single count. Its cognate antigen is unknown. The sample is drawn from a study of OX40 agonist ivuxolimab in advanced cancers. The method was immunoSEQ multiplex PCR; TCRdb's version includes in-frame clones alone and lacks a portion of them. This table has fewer than 65,000 clones, 86% appearing once. Study conclusions and caveats: In the 0.1 to 3.0 mg/kg range, CD4+ and CD8+ blood T cells had expanded clonally by week 6.

Blood sampling was done at baseline, cycle 4 day 1, and cycle 7 day 1. CDR1 and CDR2 (germline): SGHDT, YYEEEE. CDR3 length equals 11 residues. V was clipped by 0 bases and J by 7 bases, with 4 bases between them. The sequence derives from an adult with an advanced solid tumor such as melanoma, head and neck, liver or kidney cancer. The V call is TRBV5-6, the J call TRBJ1-1; D not resolved. This specimen was CD4+ or CD8+ T cells sorted from blood, taken in a trial of the OX40 agonist ivuxolimab. CDR3 protein: CASSLASEAFF. Here the CDR3 DNA reads TGTGCCAGCAGCTTGGCCAGTGAAGCTTTCTTT.